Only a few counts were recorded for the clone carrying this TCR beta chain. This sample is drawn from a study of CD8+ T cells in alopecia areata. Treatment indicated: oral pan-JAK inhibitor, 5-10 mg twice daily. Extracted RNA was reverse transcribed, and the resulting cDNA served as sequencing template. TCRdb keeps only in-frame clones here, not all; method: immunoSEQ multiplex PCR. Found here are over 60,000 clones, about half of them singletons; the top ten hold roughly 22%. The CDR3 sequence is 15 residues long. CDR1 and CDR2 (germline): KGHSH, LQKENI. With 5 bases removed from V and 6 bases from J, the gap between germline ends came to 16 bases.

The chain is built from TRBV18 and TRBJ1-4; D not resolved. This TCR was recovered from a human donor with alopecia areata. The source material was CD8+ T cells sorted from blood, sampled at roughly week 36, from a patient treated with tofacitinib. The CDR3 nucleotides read TGTGCCAGCTCAGAGTTACCGGGCCCAGATGAAAAACTGTTTTTT. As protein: CASSELPGPDEKLFF.